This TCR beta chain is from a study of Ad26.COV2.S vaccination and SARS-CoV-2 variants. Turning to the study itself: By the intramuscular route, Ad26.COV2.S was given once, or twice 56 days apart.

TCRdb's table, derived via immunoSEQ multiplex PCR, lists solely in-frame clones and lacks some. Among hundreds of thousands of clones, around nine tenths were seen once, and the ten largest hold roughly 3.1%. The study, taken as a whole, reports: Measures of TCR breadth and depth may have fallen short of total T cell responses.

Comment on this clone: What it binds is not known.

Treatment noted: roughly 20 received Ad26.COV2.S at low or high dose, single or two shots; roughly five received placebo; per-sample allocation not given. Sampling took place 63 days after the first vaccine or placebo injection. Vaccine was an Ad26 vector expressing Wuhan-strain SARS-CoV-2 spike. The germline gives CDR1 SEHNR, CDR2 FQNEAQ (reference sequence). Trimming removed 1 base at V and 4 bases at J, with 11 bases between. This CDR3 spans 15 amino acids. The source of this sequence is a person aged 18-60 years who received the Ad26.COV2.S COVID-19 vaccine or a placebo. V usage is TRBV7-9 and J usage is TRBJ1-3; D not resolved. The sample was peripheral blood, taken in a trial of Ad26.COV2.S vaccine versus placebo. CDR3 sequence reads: CASSLDDIGGNTIYF. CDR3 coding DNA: TGTGCCAGCAGCTTAGACGACATAGGAGGAAACACCATATATTTT.